The 31 T cell receptor beta chains below all came from one sample that was sequenced in a study of T cells expressing NK-cell markers. TCRdb reprocessed the 5' RACE reads and reports one entry per CDR3 protein, with no DNA. This repertoire includes 250,000 or so distinct CDR3 sequences. The sequenced material came from blood T cells: a sorted CD56 or NKG2C T cell subset, CD4+ or CD8+ T cells, or bulk PBMC T cells (not recorded which). The receptors were sampled from a woman aged 18 to 75 in good health.

The V call is TRBV20-1, the J call TRBJ2-7; TCRdb's D call, TRBD2, is unchecked because there is no DNA. The CDR3 is 15 amino acids. Per the germline V gene, CDR1 is DFQATT and CDR2 is SNEGSKA (reference sequence). CDR3 amino acids: CSATPIAGVSYEQYF.

The V and J genes are TRBV20-1 and TRBJ2-3; TCRdb gives TRBD2 as the D gene, but with no DNA this cannot be confirmed. The CDR3 runs 15 residues. Germline-derived CDR1 and CDR2 are DFQATT and SNEGSKA (reference sequence). This CDR3 reads CILLAGGPSTDTQYF.

V and J are TRBV9 and TRBJ1-2; the D call of TRBD1 rests on TCRdb alone, since no DNA is present to check it. CDR3 length: 14 amino acids. Germline loops: CDR1 SGDLS, CDR2 YYNGEE. Here the CDR3 reads CASSVVADTYGYTF.

V gene TRBV20-1 combines with J gene TRBJ1-2; with no DNA, the TCRdb D assignment of TRBD1 cannot be verified. The CDR3 is made up of 12 amino acids. Per the germline V gene, CDR1 is DFQATT and CDR2 is SNEGSKA (reference sequence). CDR3 sequence reads: CSAWTENYGYTF.

V usage is TRBV2 and J usage is TRBJ2-3; the TCRdb call, TRBD2, lacks DNA for checking. Germline V gene data show CDR1 as SNHLY and CDR2 as FYNNEI. This CDR3 region has 14 residues. The CDR3 spells CASSELAVTDTQYF.

The chain combines TRBV4-2 with TRBJ1-5; the D gene TCRdb calls, TRBD1, cannot be checked with no DNA. This CDR3 is built from 16 residues. Germline CDR1 reads LGHNA; CDR2 reads YNFKEQ. The CDR3 reads CASSQDWRGANQPQHF.

This rearrangement joins TRBV6-2 or TRBV6-3 to TRBJ2-4; lacking DNA, the TRBD1 call made by TCRdb goes unchecked. This CDR3 is 16 amino acids long. Germline CDR1 and CDR2: MNHEY and SVGEGT. The CDR3 sequence is CASRHRQGLAKNIQYF.

This sequence joins TRBV5-1 and TRBJ2-1; without DNA, the TCRdb call of TRBD1 cannot be checked. The CDR3 consists of 13 residues. Germline values: CDR1 SGHRS, CDR2 YFSETQ. The CDR3 protein is CASSLARGPLGVF.

The chain combines TRBV18 with TRBJ2-3. Looked up from germline, CDR1 is KGHSH and CDR2 is LQKENI. The CDR3 covers 12 residues. The CDR3 loop is CASSPDADTQYF.

The V and J genes are TRBV12-3 or TRBV12-4 and TRBJ1-5; the TCRdb call, TRBD1, lacks DNA for checking. This CDR3 is built from 14 residues. CDR3 in amino acids: CASTLGQGEGPQHF.

The gene calls are TRBV11-2 and TRBJ1-1; the D call of TRBD1 rests on TCRdb alone, since no DNA is present to check it. Germline V CDR1 and CDR2: SGHAT, FQNNGV. The CDR3 totals 15 residues. The CDR3 sequence: CASSLGAGMNTEAFF.

The chain has TRBV7-2 and TRBJ2-3. The CDR3 has 15 amino acids. Germline V gene data show CDR1 as SGHTA and CDR2 as FQGNSA. This CDR3 reads CASSLELLSTDTQYF.

The chain combines TRBV7-8 with TRBJ2-1; the D call of TRBD2 rests on TCRdb alone, since no DNA is present to check it. The CDR3 extends over 17 amino acids. Germline V gene lookup returns CDR1 SGHVS and CDR2 FQNEAQ. The chain's CDR3 is CASSDSGAGHPANEQFF.

The V call is TRBV20-1, the J call TRBJ2-7; TCRdb calls TRBD2, which cannot be checked without DNA. Germline values: CDR1 DFQATT, CDR2 SNEGSKA (reference sequence). The CDR3 loop spans 14 amino acids. CDR3 loop: CSARDRLAVYEQYF.

This CDR3 is CASSLARGTQYF. The chain has TRBV7-2 and TRBJ2-3; without DNA, the TCRdb call of TRBD1 cannot be checked. This CDR3 contains 12 residues. CDR1 and CDR2 from the germline V gene are SGHTA and FQGNSA.

The V and J genes are TRBV20-1 and TRBJ1-6; TCRdb designates TRBD1, a call that cannot be tested without DNA. Germline CDR1 and CDR2: DFQATT and SNEGSKA (reference sequence). The CDR3 is made up of 11 amino acids. CDR3: CSARSTDVLHF.

The chain uses TRBV5-1 and TRBJ2-4; TCRdb returns TRBD1, unconfirmable since there is no DNA. The CDR3 loop spans 16 amino acids. Germline CDR1 is SGHRS and CDR2 is YFSETQ. CDR3 residues: CASSLVRQGAKNIQYF. Based on the CDR3 plus reference TRBV5-1 and TRBJ2-4, the full variable domain is KAGVTQTPRYLIKTRGQQVTLSCSPISGHRSVSWYQQTPGQGLQFLFEYFSETQRNKGNFPGRFSGRQFSNSRSEMNVSTLELGDSALYLCASSLVRQGAKNIQYFGAGTRLSVL.

The rearrangement joins TRBV11-2 to TRBJ2-1; TCRdb lists TRBD2, though no DNA is available to test this call. The germline V gene encodes CDR1 SGHAT and CDR2 FQNNGV. The CDR3 length is 16 residues. Here the CDR3 reads CASSSGSGRAYNEQFF.

The gene calls are TRBV20-1 and TRBJ2-1; without DNA, the TCRdb call of TRBD2 cannot be checked. Germline V gene lookup returns CDR1 DFQATT and CDR2 SNEGSKA (reference sequence). The CDR3 contains 13 residues. CDR3: CVPSGTSPYEQFF.

V usage is TRBV12-3 or TRBV12-4 and J usage is TRBJ1-3. The CDR3 has 13 amino acids. CDR3 loop: CARTPRSGNTIYF.

This chain connects TRBV20-1 to TRBJ1-3. The CDR3 loop spans 14 amino acids. The germline gives CDR1 DFQATT, CDR2 SNEGSKA (reference sequence). The CDR3 sequence: CSAPDRASGNTIYF.

Here the CDR3 reads CASSLGRGIYNEQFF. The V gene is TRBV7-2, the J gene TRBJ2-1; there is no DNA to check the TCRdb D call of TRBD2. CDR1 SGHTA and CDR2 FQGNSA come from the germline V gene. CDR3 size: 15 residues.

This chain joins TRBV7-2 and TRBJ2-5; TCRdb outputs TRBD1, but without DNA this stays unchecked. From germline, CDR1 is SGHTA and CDR2 FQGNSA. The CDR3 length is 12 residues. CDR3 residues: CASSLGLGTQYF.

The chain has TRBV20-1 and TRBJ2-1; TCRdb reports TRBD2, a call that lacks DNA to check it against. The CDR3 sequence is 16 residues long. Germline V gives CDR1 DFQATT, CDR2 SNEGSKA (reference sequence). This CDR3 is CSAPQGLAATYNEQFF.

The genes are TRBV20-1 and TRBJ2-7; TCRdb outputs TRBD1, but without DNA this stays unchecked. The CDR3 has 16 amino acids. From germline, CDR1 is DFQATT and CDR2 SNEGSKA (reference sequence). The CDR3 sequence: CSAAQPRDRYSYEQYF.

The chain's CDR3 is CASTAATAEAFF. The chain joins TRBV28 to TRBJ1-1. This CDR3 spans 12 amino acids. CDR1 MDHEN and CDR2 SYDVKM come from the germline V gene.

The chain recombines TRBV20-1 with TRBJ2-1; TCRdb lists TRBD1, though no DNA is available to test this call. The CDR3 is 14 residues long. Germline CDR1 DFQATT, CDR2 SNEGSKA (reference sequence). CDR3 sequence reads: CSARGGLTYNEQFF.

The gene calls are TRBV7-2 and TRBJ1-5. The CDR3 has 15 residues. Germline V gene lookup returns CDR1 SGHTA and CDR2 FQGNSA. This CDR3 is CASSLRYGGDQPQHF.

The CDR3 region is CASSQSLWNTEAFF. The V gene is TRBV4-3, the J gene TRBJ1-1. CDR3 length: 14 amino acids. Per the germline V gene, CDR1 is LGHNA and CDR2 is YSLEER.

The rearrangement joins TRBV18 to TRBJ2-3. Germline CDR1 is KGHSH and CDR2 is LQKENI. The CDR3 sequence is 13 residues long. The CDR3 sequence is CAGSLLSTDTQYF.

This CDR3 reads CASAENTGELFF. This rearrangement joins TRBV12-3 or TRBV12-4 to TRBJ2-2; lacking DNA, the TRBD2 call made by TCRdb goes unchecked. This CDR3 comprises 12 residues.